Presented here are 18 T cell receptor beta chains from one specimen sequenced in a study of T-cell memory formation after mild COVID-19. One entry per CDR3 protein, called by TCRdb with MiXCR from the 5' RACE reads. The data hold 150,000 to 200,000 distinct CDR3 sequences, with around a tenth observed a single time. The sample comprised PBMCs or a T cell subset sorted from them (not recorded which). These receptors came from a man aged 18 to 29 who had mild COVID-19 (a few samples of this study predate the infection). Cell type and time point are not known.

This clonotype appeared a few times. V usage is TRBV3-1 and J usage is TRBJ1-2; 7 bases map to TRBD1. Germline V lookup: CDR1 LGHDT, CDR2 YNNKEL (reference sequence). V lost 3 bases to trimming and J lost 0 bases; unmatched junction nucleotides: 4. The CDR3 has 15 amino acids. The CDR3 is CASSHRTGPNYGYTF. The CDR3 DNA sequence: TGTGCCAGCAGCCACCGGACAGGACCTAACTATGGCTACACCTTC.

This clonotype was detected a few times. The V gene is TRBV5-1, the J gene TRBJ2-7; possibly TRBD1 or TRBD2 for D (5 bases each). Germline V gene sequence: CDR1 SGHRS, CDR2 YFSETQ. CDR3 size: 14 residues. Trimming removed 0 bases from V and 5 bases from J, with 12 bases in between. The CDR3 nucleotides are TGCGCCAGCAGCTTGGTGGGACCACAGGACGAGCAGTACTTC. Translated, it gives CASSLVGPQDEQYF.

The V and J genes are TRBV28 and TRBJ1-5; D unclear. V was clipped by 6 bases and J by 5 bases, with 11 bases between them. This CDR3 spans 13 amino acids. The germline gives CDR1 MDHEN, CDR2 SYDVKM. The DNA for the CDR3 is TGTGCCAGCAGGACGTACATAGATCAGCCCCAGCATTTT. Protein product: CASRTYIDQPQHF.

V usage is TRBV3-1 and J usage is TRBJ2-1; TRBD2 might be the D (6 bases). Trimming removed 0 bases at V and 0 bases at J, with 15 bases between. The germline V gene has CDR1 LGHDT and CDR2 YNNKEL (reference sequence). CDR3 length equals 18 residues. The CDR3 loop reads CASSQDWSGDFSYNEQFF. In DNA, the CDR3 is TGTGCCAGCAGCCAAGACTGGTCGGGGGATTTCTCCTACAATGAGCAGTTCTTC.

There are a few counts of this clonotype. V gene TRBV12-3 or TRBV12-4 combines with J gene TRBJ2-5, with D maybe TRBD2 (5 bases). CDR3 length: 14 amino acids. Trimming took 8 bases from V and 6 from J, leaving 19 bases between them. CDR3 nucleotides: TGTGCCAGCCTCCCCGGGGTTCTGAACCAGACCCAGTACTTC. It specifies CASLPGVLNQTQYF.

The rearrangement links TRBV6-6 to TRBJ1-6; TRBD1 aligns across 7 bases. This CDR3 contains 15 residues. In germline, CDR1 is MNHNY, CDR2 SVGAGI (reference sequence). V shed 6 bases and J 10 bases; nucleotides not matched to a gene: 12. The CDR3 bases are TGTGCCAGCAGCAAATCCCGGGACAGTCTCTCACCCCTCCACTTT. Amino acid sequence: CASSKSRDSLSPLHF.

In its sample, this clonotype was seen a few times. V is TRBV6-2 or TRBV6-3 and J is TRBJ2-5; tentative D call: TRBD1 (5 bases). Germline CDR1 and CDR2: MNHEY and SVGEGT. V lost 8 bases and J 5 bases, leaving 15 bases between the germline ends. CDR3 size: 13 residues. CDR3: CASWTRVGETQYF. CDR3 bases: TGTGCCAGCTGGACACGGGTTGGCGAGACCCAGTACTTC.

The V call is TRBV7-2, the J call TRBJ1-5; D ambiguous. From germline, CDR1 is SGHTA and CDR2 FQGNSA. The CDR3 is 13 amino acids. The V end lost 5 bases, the J end lost 7 bases, and 12 bases lay between the germline ends. CDR3 amino acids: CASSAQPDQPQHF. The CDR3 DNA sequence: TGTGCCAGCAGCGCTCAGCCGGACCAGCCCCAGCATTTT. The whole variable domain, remainder taken from reference TRBV7-2 and TRBJ1-5, is GAGVSQSPSNKVTEKGKDVELRCDPISGHTALYWYRQSLGQGLEFLIYFQGNSAPDKSGLPSDRFSAERTGGSVSTLTIQRTQQEDSAVYLCASSAQPDQPQHFGDGTRLSIL.

This clonotype was seen many times. The chain couples TRBV12-3 or TRBV12-4 to TRBJ2-1; 10 bases fit TRBD2. Trimming cost V 5 bases and J 10 bases; bases outside gene matches: 14. This CDR3 spans 16 amino acids. In nucleotides, the CDR3 is TGTGCCAGCAGTCCATTCGGGAGCGGGGGGGCGCAGGAGCAGTTCTTC. Encoded protein: CASSPFGSGGAQEQFF.

This clonotype was seen only a few times. The chain links TRBV12-3 or TRBV12-4 to TRBJ1-1; 7 nucleotides match TRBD1. The CDR3 totals 13 residues. Trimming cost V 5 bases and J 4 bases; bases outside gene matches: 4. This CDR3 reads CASSATGTTEAFF. The CDR3 bases are TGTGCCAGCAGTGCGACAGGGACCACTGAAGCTTTCTTT.

The chain joins TRBV27 to TRBJ2-3; D not resolved. Trimming stripped 9 bases from V and 0 bases from J, with 13 bases between. Germline CDR1 is MNHEY and CDR2 is SMNVEV (reference sequence). This CDR3 is 14 amino acids long. The CDR3: CASRQTPSTDTQYF. Written as DNA, the CDR3 is TGTGCCAGTCGACAAACGCCTAGCACAGATACGCAGTATTTT.

This clonotype was seen more than once but under ten times. J is TRBJ2-5 and V is TRBV7-2; D gene ambiguous. Trimming left V 1 base short and J 2 bases short, with 8 bases between. The CDR3 loop spans 14 amino acids. CDR1 and CDR2 from the germline V gene are SGHTA and FQGNSA. The CDR3 nucleotides read TGTGCCAGCAGCTTAGACAGACTTCAAGAGACCCAGTACTTC. Encoded protein: CASSLDRLQETQYF.

The V gene is TRBV9, the J gene TRBJ2-3; D call uncertain. V was pared by 0 bases and J by 4 bases, with 9 bases between. The length of the CDR3 is 14 residues. Germline V gene lookup returns CDR1 SGDLS and CDR2 YYNGEE. The CDR3 loop is CASSVGGTADTQYF. The CDR3 DNA follows: TGTGCCAGCAGCGTAGGGGGAACCGCAGATACGCAGTATTTT.

On this clonotype: A much larger clone sits a single nucleotide away, making a read error possible. The chain's CDR3 is CDSSQDYVFDGELFF. Here the CDR3 DNA reads TGTGACAGCAGCCAAGATTATGTTTTCGACGGGGAGCTGTTTTTT. The J gene is TRBJ2-2, the V gene TRBV4-2; D unresolved. Per the germline V gene, CDR1 is LGHNA and CDR2 is YNFKEQ. The length of the CDR3 is 15 residues.

There are a few counts of this clonotype. The chain is built from TRBV7-9 and TRBJ1-2; the D gene is possibly TRBD1 (6 bases). Germline CDR1 is SEHNR and CDR2 is FQNEAQ (reference sequence). V was shortened by 6 bases and J by 7 bases, with 15 bases between the two germline ends. The CDR3 consists of 13 residues. The CDR3 sequence: CASRGTGTTGYTF. The DNA for the CDR3 is TGTGCCAGCAGGGGTACAGGGACTACTGGCTACACCTTC.

The chain is built from TRBV12-2 and TRBJ2-3; the table names TRBD1, a call not compared with the DNA. TRBV12-2 is classified as a pseudogene. This CDR3 is built from 14 residues. The CDR3 loop is CASRTGGFTDTQYF. The CDR3 nucleotides read TGTGCAAGTCGCACGGGGGGGTTCACAGATACGCAGTATTTT.

In its sample, this clonotype was seen many times. The chain carries TRBV5-5 and TRBJ2-2; D is uncertain. The CDR3 contains 14 residues. The germline gives CDR1 SGHKS, CDR2 YYEKEE (reference sequence). The V end was cut by 1 base, the J end by 1 base, with 5 bases between. CDR3 sequence reads: CASSLSGNTGELFF. The CDR3 DNA reads TGTGCCAGCAGCTTGTCGGGGAACACCGGGGAGCTGTTTTTT.

Only a few counts were recorded for this clonotype. The rearrangement links TRBV28 to TRBJ2-4; the D call may be TRBD1 or TRBD2 (5 bases each). CDR1 is MDHEN, CDR2 SYDVKM, per germline. The CDR3 totals 15 residues. The V end was cut by 8 bases, the J end by 2 bases, with 16 bases between. Written as DNA, the CDR3 is TGTGCCAGCGGCGGCTGGGGGTCATCCAAAAACATTCAGTACTTC. Amino acids: CASGGWGSSKNIQYF.